These 4 T cell receptor beta chains were all obtained from the same sample, sequenced in a study of T cells in pancreatic ductal adenocarcinoma. The repertoire was sequenced with immunoSEQ multiplex PCR; TCRdb's copy has only in-frame clones and lacks some. The top ten hold under 3.5% of the sample, which has about 100,000 clones, 90% to 95% seen once. Selected pancreatic ductal adenocarcinoma patients had undergone surgery without neoadjuvant therapy. The source material was PBMCs. The receptors were gathered from a human donor with pancreatic ductal adenocarcinoma.

The rearrangement links TRBV7-9 to TRBJ1-5; D gene ambiguous. The CDR3 has 12 amino acids. The germline V gene has CDR1 SEHNR and CDR2 FQNEAQ (reference sequence). Trimming removed 5 bases at V and 8 bases at J, with 10 bases between. CDR3 in amino acids: CASSRRGEPQHF. As DNA, the CDR3 is TGTGCCAGCAGCCGGCGCGGAGAGCCCCAGCATTTT. The full variable domain, in which reference TRBV7-9 and TRBJ1-5 provide the parts outside the CDR3, is DTGVSQNPRHKITKRGQNVTFRCDPISEHNRLYWYRQTLGQGPEFLTYFQNEAQLEKSRLLSDRFSAERPKGSFSTLEIQRTEQGDSAMYLCASSRRGEPQHFGDGTRLSIL.

This clone was found a few times. The rearrangement joins TRBV9 to TRBJ1-5, with D perhaps TRBD1 (5 bases). Germline assignment: CDR1 SGDLS and CDR2 YYNGEE. The CDR3 extends over 15 amino acids. Trimming removed 0 bases from V and 5 bases from J, with 12 bases in between. The CDR3 reads CASSVGEGSYQPQHF. The DNA for the CDR3 is TGTGCCAGCAGCGTAGGGGAGGGGTCCTATCAGCCCCAGCATTTT.

The rearrangement uses TRBV10-3 and TRBJ2-2, with 9 positions matching TRBD1. CDR3 length: 15 residues. After removal of 11 bases from V and 4 bases from J, the junction contained 11 bases not matched to a gene. Germline lookup yields CDR1 ENHRY and CDR2 SYGVKD. CDR3 in amino acids: CAARSGQGGTGELFF. The DNA for the CDR3 is TGTGCCGCCAGATCGGGACAGGGTGGCACCGGGGAGCTGTTTTTT.

This chain uses TRBV6-5 with TRBJ2-1; TRBD2 matches at 9 bases. CDR1 is MNHEY, CDR2 SVGAGI, per germline. This CDR3 is built from 12 residues. V shed 9 bases, J shed 6 bases, and the junction held 3 bases outside the gene matches. The CDR3 nucleotides read TGTGCCAGTGGGACTAGCTTCAATGAGCAGTTCTTC. It codes for CASGTSFNEQFF.